This TCR beta chain was profiled in a study of blood T cell repertoires in COVID-19. Study-wide context: T cells, B-cell-depleted T cells, or PBMCs supplied cDNA or gDNA.

This CDR3 is built from 13 residues. Germline V gene lookup returns CDR1 MNHEY and CDR2 SVGAGI. V was shortened by 5 bases and J by 6 bases, with 13 bases between the two germline ends. Those who participated ranged in age from about 18 to 95 years and resided in under 25 US areas. Only in-frame clones appear in the TCRdb table, and some are missing; sequencing was by immunoSEQ multiplex PCR. Of 130,000 or so clones detected, under 90% appear once; the ten largest clones hold around 2.4%. The chain is built from TRBV6-5 and TRBJ1-1, with D possibly matching TRBD1 (5 bases). The sequence came from a man aged 40-55 years with acute COVID-19. Sequencing was carried out using PBMCs or T cells enriched from blood (not recorded which). The CDR3: CASSLPGGAEAFF. In nucleotides, the CDR3 is TGTGCCAGCAGTCTTCCGGGGGGGGCTGAAGCTTTCTTT.